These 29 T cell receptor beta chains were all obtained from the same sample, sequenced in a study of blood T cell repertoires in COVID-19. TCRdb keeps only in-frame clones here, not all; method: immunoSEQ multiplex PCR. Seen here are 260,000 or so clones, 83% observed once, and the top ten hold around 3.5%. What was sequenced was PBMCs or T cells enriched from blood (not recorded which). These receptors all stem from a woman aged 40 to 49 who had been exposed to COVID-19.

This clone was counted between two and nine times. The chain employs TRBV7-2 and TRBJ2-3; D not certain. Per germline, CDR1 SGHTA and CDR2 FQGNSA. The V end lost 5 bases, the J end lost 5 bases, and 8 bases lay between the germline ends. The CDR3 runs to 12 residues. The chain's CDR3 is CASSVNRDTQYF. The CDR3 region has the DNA TGTGCCAGCAGCGTCAACAGAGATACGCAGTATTTT.

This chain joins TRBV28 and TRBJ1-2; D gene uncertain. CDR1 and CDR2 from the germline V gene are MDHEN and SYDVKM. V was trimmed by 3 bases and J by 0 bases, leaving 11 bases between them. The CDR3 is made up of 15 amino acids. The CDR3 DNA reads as TGTGCCAGCAGTTTGGAACAGAAGCCTAACTATGGCTACACCTTC. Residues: CASSLEQKPNYGYTF.

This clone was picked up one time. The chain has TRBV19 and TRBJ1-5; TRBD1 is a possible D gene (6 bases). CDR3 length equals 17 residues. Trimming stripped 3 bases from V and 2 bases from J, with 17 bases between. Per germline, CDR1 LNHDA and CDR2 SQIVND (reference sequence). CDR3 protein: CASSIGRGSERNQPQHF. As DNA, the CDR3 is TGTGCCAGTAGTATCGGCAGGGGAAGCGAGCGCAATCAGCCCCAGCATTTT. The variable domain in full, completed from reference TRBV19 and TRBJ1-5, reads DGGITQSPKYLFRKEGQNVTLSCEQNLNHDAMYWYRQDPGQGLRLIYYSQIVNDFQKGDIAEGYSVSREKKESFPLTVTSAQKNPTAFYLCASSIGRGSERNQPQHFGDGTRLSIL.

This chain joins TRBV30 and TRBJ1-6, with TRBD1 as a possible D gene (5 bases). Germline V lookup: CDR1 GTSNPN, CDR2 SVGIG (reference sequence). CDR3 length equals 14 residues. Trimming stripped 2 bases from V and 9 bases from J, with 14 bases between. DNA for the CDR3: TGTGCCTGGAGTTTCCGCACGGGGGGTTCACCCCTCCACTTT. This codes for CAWSFRTGGSPLHF.

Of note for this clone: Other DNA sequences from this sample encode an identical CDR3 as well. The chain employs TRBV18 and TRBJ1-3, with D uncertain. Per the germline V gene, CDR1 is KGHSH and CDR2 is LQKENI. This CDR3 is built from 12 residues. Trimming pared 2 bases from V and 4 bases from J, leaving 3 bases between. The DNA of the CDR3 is TGTGCCAGCTCACCAGAGGGAAACACCATATATTTT. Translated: CASSPEGNTIYF.

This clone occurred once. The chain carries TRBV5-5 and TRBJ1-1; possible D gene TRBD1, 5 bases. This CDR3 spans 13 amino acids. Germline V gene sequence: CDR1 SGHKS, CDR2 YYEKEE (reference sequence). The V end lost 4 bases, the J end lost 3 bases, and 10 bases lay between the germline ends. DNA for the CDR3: TGTGCCAGCAGCCTTGACAGCGACACTGAAGCTTTCTTT. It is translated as CASSLDSDTEAFF.

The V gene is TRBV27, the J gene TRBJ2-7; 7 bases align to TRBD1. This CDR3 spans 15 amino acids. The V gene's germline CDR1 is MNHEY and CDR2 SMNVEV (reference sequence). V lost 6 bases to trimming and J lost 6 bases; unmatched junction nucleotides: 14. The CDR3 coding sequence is TGTGCCAGCAGCCTCCTCCGGGACAGAAAGGGCGAGCAGTACTTC. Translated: CASSLLRDRKGEQYF.

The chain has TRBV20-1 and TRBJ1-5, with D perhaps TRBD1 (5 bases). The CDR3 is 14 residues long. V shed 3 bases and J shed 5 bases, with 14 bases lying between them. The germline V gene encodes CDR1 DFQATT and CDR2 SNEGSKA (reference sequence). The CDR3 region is CSASSQGNDQPQHF. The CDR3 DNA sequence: TGCAGTGCTAGTAGCCAGGGTAACGATCAGCCCCAGCATTTT.

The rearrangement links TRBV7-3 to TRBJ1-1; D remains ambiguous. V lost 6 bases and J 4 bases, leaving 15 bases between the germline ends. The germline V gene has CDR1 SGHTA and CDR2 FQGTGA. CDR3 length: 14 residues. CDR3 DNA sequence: TGTGCCAGCAGGGGAGGGCAGGCGGGCACTGAAGCTTTCTTT. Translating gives CASRGGQAGTEAFF.

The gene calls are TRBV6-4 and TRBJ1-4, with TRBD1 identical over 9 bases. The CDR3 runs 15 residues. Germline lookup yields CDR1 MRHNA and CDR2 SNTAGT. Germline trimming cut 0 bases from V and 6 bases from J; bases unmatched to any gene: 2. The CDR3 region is CASSDSTGGDEKLFF. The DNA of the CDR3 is TGTGCCAGCAGTGACTCGACAGGGGGAGATGAAAAACTGTTTTTT.

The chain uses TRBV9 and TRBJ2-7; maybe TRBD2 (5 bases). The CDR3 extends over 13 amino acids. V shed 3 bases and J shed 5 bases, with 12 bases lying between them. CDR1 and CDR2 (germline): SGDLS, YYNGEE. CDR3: CASSAWVGDEQYF. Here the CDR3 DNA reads TGTGCCAGCAGCGCTTGGGTCGGGGACGAGCAGTACTTC.

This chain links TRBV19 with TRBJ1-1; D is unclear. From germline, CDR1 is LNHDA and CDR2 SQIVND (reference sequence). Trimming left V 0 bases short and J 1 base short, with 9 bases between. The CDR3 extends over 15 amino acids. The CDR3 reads CASSIERGKNTEAFF. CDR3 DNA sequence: TGTGCCAGTAGTATAGAGCGGGGAAAGAACACTGAAGCTTTCTTT.

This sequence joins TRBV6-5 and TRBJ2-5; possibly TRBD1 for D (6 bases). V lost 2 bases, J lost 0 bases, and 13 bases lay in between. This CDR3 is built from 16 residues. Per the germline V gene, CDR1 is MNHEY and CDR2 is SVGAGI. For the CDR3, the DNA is TGTGCCAGCAGTTACGGGACATCGGGGTACCAAGAGACCCAGTACTTC. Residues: CASSYGTSGYQETQYF.

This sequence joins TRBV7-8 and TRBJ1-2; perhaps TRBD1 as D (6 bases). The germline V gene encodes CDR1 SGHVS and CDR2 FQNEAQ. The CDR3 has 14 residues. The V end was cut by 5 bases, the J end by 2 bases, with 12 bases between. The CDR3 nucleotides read TGTGCCAGCAGCCTCTTGCAGGGGAACTATGGCTACACCTTC. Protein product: CASSLLQGNYGYTF.

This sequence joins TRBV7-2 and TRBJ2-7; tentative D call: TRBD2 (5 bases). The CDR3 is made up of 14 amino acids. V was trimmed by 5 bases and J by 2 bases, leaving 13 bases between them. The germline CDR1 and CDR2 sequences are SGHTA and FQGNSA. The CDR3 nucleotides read TGTGCCAGCAGCCCCAGGACTGTCACCTACGAGCAGTACTTC. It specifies CASSPRTVTYEQYF.

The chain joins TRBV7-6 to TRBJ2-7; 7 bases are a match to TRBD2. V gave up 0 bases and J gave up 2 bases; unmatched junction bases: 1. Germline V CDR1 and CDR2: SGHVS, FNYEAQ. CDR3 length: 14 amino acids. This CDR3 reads CASSLAGGAYEQYF. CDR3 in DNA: TGTGCCAGCAGCTTAGCGGGGGGGGCCTACGAGCAGTACTTC.

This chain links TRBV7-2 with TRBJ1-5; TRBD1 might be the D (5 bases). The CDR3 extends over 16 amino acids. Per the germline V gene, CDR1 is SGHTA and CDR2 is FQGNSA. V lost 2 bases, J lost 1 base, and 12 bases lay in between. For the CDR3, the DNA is TGTGCCAGCAGCTTAAGGCAGGGTCTAAGCAATCAGCCCCAGCATTTT. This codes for CASSLRQGLSNQPQHF.

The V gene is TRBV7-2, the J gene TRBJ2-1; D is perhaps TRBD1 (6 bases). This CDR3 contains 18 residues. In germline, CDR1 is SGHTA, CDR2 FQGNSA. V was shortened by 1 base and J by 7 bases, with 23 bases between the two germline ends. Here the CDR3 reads CASSLGFGEQGRRNEQFF. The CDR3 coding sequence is TGTGCCAGCAGCTTAGGGTTCGGGGAACAGGGAAGAAGGAATGAGCAGTTCTTC.

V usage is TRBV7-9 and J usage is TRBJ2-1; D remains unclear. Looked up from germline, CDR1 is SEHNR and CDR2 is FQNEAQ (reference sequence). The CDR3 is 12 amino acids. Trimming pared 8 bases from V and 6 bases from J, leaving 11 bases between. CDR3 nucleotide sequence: TGTGCCAGCCTCCGGCAGGTCAATGAGCAGTTCTTC. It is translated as CASLRQVNEQFF. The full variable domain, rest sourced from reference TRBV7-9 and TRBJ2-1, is DTGVSQNPRHKITKRGQNVTFRCDPISEHNRLYWYRQTLGQGPEFLTYFQNEAQLEKSRLLSDRFSAERPKGSFSTLEIQRTEQGDSAMYLCASLRQVNEQFFGPGTRLTVL.

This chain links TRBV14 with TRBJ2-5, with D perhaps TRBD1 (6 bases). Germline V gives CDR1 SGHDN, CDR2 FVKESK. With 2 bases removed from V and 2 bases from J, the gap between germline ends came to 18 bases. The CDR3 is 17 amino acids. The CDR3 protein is CASSQLTGQERQETQYF. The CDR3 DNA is TGTGCCAGCAGCCAACTAACGGGACAAGAAAGACAAGAGACCCAGTACTTC.

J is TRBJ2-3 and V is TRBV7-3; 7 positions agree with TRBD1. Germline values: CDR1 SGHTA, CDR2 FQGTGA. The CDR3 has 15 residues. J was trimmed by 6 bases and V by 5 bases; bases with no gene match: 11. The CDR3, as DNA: TGTGCCAGCAGCCCACACAGGGGTGAGGTTGATACGCAGTATTTT. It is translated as CASSPHRGEVDTQYF.

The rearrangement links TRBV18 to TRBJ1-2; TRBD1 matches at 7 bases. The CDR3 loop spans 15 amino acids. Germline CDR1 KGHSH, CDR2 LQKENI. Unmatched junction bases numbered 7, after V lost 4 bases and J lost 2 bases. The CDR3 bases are TGTGCCAGCTCACAAAGAGGGGGCTCGAACTATGGCTACACCTTC. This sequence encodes CASSQRGGSNYGYTF.

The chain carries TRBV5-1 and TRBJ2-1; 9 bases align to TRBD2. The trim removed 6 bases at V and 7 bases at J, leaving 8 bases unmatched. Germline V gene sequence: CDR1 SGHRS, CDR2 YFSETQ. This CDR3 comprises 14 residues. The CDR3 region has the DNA TGCGCCAGCATTCCCGCGGGGGGGGCGAATGAGCAGTTCTTC. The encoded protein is CASIPAGGANEQFF. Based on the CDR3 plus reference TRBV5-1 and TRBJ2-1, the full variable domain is KAGVTQTPRYLIKTRGQQVTLSCSPISGHRSVSWYQQTPGQGLQFLFEYFSETQRNKGNFPGRFSGRQFSNSRSEMNVSTLELGDSALYLCASIPAGGANEQFFGPGTRLTVL.

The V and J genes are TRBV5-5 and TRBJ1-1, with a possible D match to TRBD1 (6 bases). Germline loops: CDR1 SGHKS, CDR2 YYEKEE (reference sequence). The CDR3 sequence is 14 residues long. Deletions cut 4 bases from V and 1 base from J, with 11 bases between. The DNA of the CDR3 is TGTGCCAGCAGCAACGGACAGACGAACACTGAAGCTTTCTTT. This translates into CASSNGQTNTEAFF.

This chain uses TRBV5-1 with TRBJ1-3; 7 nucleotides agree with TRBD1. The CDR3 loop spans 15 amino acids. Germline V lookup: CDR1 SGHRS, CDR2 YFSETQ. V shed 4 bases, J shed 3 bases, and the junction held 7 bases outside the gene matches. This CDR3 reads CASSPGQANGNTIYF. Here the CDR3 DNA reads TGCGCCAGCAGCCCCGGACAGGCTAATGGAAACACCATATATTTT.

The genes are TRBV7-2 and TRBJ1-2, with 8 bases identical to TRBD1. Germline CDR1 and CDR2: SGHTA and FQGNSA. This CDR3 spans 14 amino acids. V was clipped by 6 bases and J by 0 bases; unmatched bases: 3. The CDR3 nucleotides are TGTGCCAGCAGGTCAGGGGGCACTAACTATGGCTACACCTTC. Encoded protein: CASRSGGTNYGYTF.

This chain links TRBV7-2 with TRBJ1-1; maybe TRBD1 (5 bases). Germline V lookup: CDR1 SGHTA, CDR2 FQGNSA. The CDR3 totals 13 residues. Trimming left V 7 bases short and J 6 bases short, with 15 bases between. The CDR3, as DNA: TGTGCCAGCACCCCTCTTTTAGGGGCTGAAGCTTTCTTT. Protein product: CASTPLLGAEAFF.

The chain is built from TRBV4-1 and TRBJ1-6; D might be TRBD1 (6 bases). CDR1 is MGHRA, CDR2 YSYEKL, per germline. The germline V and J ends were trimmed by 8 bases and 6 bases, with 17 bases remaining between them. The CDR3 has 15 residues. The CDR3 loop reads CASRTANFINSPLHF. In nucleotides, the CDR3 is TGCGCCAGCCGGACAGCCAATTTTATTAATTCACCCCTCCACTTT.

CDR3 in amino acids: CASSVAGTSGGYNEQFF. In nucleotides, the CDR3 is TGTGCCAGCAGCGTAGCTGGGACTAGCGGGGGCTACAATGAGCAGTTCTTC. The chain links TRBV9 to TRBJ2-1; TRBD2 matches at 14 bases. The CDR3 runs 17 residues. The germline V gene encodes CDR1 SGDLS and CDR2 YYNGEE. Trimming cost V 0 bases and J 3 bases; bases outside gene matches: 2.